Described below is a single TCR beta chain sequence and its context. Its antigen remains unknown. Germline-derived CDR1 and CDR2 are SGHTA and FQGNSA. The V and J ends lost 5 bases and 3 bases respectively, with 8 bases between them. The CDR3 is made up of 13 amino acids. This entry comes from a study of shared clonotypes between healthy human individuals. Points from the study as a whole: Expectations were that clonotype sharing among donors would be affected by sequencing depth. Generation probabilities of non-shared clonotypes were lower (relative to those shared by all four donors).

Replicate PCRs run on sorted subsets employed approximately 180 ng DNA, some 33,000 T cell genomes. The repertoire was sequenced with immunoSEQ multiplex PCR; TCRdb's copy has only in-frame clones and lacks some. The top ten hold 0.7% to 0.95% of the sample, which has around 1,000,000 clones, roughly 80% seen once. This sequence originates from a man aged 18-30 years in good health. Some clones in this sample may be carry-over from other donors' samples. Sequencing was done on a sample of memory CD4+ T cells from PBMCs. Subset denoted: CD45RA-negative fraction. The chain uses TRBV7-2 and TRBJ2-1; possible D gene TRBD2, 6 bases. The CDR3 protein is CASSRDFYNEQFF. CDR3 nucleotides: TGTGCCAGCAGCCGGGACTTCTACAATGAGCAGTTCTTC.